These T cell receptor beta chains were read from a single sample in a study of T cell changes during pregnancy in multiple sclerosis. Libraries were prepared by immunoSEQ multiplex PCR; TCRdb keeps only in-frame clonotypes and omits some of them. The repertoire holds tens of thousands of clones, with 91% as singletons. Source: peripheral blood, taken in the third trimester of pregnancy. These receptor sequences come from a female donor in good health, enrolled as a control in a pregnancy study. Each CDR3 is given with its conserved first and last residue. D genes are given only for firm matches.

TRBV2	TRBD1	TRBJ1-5	TGTGCCAGCAGTGATGGGGGGACAGGGGCTAGCAATCAGCCCCAGCATTTT	CASSDGGTGASNQPQHF
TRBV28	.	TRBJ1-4	TGTGCCACTCAGTTTGCAGGGGAGGGGGAAAAACTGTTTTTT	CATQFAGEGEKLFF
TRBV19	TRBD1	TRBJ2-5	TGTGCCAGTAGTATTGGGACAGGGGACCAAGAGACCCAGTACTTC	CASSIGTGDQETQYF
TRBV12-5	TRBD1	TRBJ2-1	TGTGCTAGTGGTTTGGGGACAGGGACCTACAATGAGCAGTTCTTC	CASGLGTGTYNEQFF
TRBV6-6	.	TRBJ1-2	TGTGCCAGCAGACCCACCCTCAGCGGAAGTTATGGCTACACCTTC	CASRPTLSGSYGYTF
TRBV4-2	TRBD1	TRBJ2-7	TGTGCCAGCAGCCTCATCACTCTGACAGGGGGAAAGTACTTC	CASSLITLTGGKYF
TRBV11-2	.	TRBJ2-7	TGTGCCAGCAGCCCCCTCCCGAGCTACGAGCAGTACTTC	CASSPLPSYEQYF
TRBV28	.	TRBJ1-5	TGTGCCAGCAGTAATCAACAGGGACTAGTACTCTATAGCAATCAGCCCCAGCATTTT	CASSNQQGLVLYSNQPQHF
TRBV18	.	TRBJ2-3	TGTGCCAGCTCACCACCGTCGGATACGCAGTATTTT	CASSPPSDTQYF
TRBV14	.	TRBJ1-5	TGTGCCAGCAGCCAAAGTCAGGGTGATCAGCCCCAGCATTTT	CASSQSQGDQPQHF
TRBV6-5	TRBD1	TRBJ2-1	TGTGCCAGCAGTTCCAGGACAGGGATTTTCAATGAGCAGTTCTTC	CASSSRTGIFNEQFF